This entry concerns a single T cell receptor (beta chain). The data stem from a study of CD8 T cells in Susac syndrome. Trimming stripped 3 bases from V and 1 base from J, with 12 bases between. The CDR3 contains 15 residues. CDR1 and CDR2 from the germline V gene are SEHNR and FQNEAQ (reference sequence). Reverse transcription of 0.5 to 1 ug RNA used random hexamers. TCRdb reanalysed the immunoSEQ multiplex PCR reads using MiXCR and keeps one entry per CDR3 protein. Here the sample spans some 400,000 distinct CDR3 sequences, about 85% being singletons. The sequenced material came from CD8+ T cells from PBMCs. This receptor was obtained from a human donor with multiple sclerosis. The chain combines TRBV7-9 with TRBJ1-1; D is unresolved. CDR3 sequence (DNA): TGTGCCAGCAGCTTCCCCCCGGGGAGGAACACTGAAGCTTTCTTT. It yields the protein CASSFPPGRNTEAFF.